The entry below gives a single T cell receptor beta chain sequence along with its context. These data belong to a study of blood T cell repertoires in COVID-19. Whole-study context: The study drew acute and convalescent COVID-19 samples from the United States, Italy and Spain.

Original processing methods: Reference gene primer amplification gave nucleated cell count estimates. Some clones are missing from TCRdb's copy, which holds only in-frame ones; the method was immunoSEQ multiplex PCR. V and J calls and clone size are as listed in that table; D and trimming were resolved from the DNA. There are some 400,000 clones in the sample; roughly 89% occur only once, and 1.7% lies in the top ten. Trimming removed 5 bases from V and 0 bases from J, with 14 bases in between. The CDR3 is made up of 16 amino acids. Germline V gene sequence: CDR1 LNHDA, CDR2 SQIVND (reference sequence).

This clonotype was obtained from a woman aged 25-40 years who had recovered from COVID-19. Sequencing was done on a sample of PBMCs or T cells enriched from blood (not recorded which). The chain is built from TRBV19 and TRBJ1-3; D gene unclear. DNA for the CDR3: TGTGCCAGTAGTGGCGCGGGCTTAAGCTCTGGAAACACCATATATTTT. Its protein is CASSGAGLSSGNTIYF.